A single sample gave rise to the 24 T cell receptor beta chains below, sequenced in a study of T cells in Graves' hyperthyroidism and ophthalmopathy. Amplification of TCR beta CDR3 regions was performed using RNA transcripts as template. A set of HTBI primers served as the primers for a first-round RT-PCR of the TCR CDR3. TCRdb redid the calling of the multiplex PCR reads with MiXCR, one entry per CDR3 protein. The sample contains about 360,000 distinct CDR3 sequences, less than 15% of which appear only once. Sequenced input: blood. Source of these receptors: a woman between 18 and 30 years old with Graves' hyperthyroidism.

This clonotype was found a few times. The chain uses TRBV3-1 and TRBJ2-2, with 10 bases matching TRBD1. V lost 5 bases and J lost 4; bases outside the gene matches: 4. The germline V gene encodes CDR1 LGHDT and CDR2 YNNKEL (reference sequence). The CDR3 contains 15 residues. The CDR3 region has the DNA TGTGCCAGCAGCATCGACAGGGGGCGCACCGGGGAGCTGTTTTTT. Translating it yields CASSIDRGRTGELFF.

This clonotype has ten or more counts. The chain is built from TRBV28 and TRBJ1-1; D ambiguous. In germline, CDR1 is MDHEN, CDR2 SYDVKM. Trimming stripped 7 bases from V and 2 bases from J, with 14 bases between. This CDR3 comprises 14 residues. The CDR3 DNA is TGTGCCAGCAACCAGGAGGGAGGAAACACTGAAGCTTTCTTT. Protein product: CASNQEGGNTEAFF. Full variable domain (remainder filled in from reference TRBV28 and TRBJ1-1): DVKVTQSSRYLVKRTGEKVFLECVQDMDHENMFWYRQDPGLGLRLIYFSYDVKMKEKGDIPEGYSVSREKKERFSLILESASTNQTSMYLCASNQEGGNTEAFFGQGTRLTVV.

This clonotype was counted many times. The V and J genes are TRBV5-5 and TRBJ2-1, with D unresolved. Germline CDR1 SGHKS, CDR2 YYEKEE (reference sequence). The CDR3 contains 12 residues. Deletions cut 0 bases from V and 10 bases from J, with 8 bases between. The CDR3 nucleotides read TGTGCCAGCAGCTTGGTGCTTACAGAGCAGTTCTTC. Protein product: CASSLVLTEQFF.

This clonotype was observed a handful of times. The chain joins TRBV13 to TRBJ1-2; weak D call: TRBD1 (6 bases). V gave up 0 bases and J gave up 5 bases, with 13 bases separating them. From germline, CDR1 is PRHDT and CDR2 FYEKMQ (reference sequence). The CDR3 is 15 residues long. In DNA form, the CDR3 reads TGTGCCAGCAGCTTAGGAGGGGGGACTGTATATGGCTACACCTTC. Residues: CASSLGGGTVYGYTF.

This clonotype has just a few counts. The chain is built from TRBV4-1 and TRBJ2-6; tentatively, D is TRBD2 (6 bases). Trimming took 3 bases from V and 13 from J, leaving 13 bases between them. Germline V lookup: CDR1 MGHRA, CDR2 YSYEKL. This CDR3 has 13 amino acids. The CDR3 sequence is CASSHGGAFVLTF. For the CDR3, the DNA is TGCGCCAGCAGCCACGGAGGGGCGTTTGTCCTGACTTTC.

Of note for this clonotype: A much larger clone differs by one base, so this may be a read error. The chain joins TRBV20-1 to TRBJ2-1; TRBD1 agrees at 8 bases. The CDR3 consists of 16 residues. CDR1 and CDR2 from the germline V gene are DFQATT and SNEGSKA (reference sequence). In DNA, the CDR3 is TGCAGTGCTAGAGACCAACAGGGGGTGTCCTACAATGAGCTGTTCTTC. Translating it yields CSARDQQGVSYNELFF.

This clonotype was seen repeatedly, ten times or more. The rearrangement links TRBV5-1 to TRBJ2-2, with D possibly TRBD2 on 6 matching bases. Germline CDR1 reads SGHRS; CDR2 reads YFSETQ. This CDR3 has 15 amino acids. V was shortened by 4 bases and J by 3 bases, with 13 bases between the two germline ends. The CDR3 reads CASSRAGGDTGELFF. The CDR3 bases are TGCGCCAGCAGCAGGGCCGGGGGAGACACCGGGGAGCTGTTTTTT. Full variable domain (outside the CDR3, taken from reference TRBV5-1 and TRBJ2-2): KAGVTQTPRYLIKTRGQQVTLSCSPISGHRSVSWYQQTPGQGLQFLFEYFSETQRNKGNFPGRFSGRQFSNSRSEMNVSTLELGDSALYLCASSRAGGDTGELFFGEGSRLTVL.

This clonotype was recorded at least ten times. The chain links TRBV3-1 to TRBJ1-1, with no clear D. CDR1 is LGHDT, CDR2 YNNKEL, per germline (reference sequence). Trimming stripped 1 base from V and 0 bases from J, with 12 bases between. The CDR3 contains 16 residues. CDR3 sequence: CASSQVGNLLNTEAFF. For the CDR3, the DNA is TGTGCCAGCAGCCAAGTTGGCAATCTGTTGAACACTGAAGCTTTCTTT.

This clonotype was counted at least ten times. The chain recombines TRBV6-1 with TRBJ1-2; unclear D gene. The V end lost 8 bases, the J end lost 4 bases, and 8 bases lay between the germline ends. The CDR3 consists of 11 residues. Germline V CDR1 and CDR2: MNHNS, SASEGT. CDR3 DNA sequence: TGTGCCAGCTCATTTGGCTATGGCTACACCTTC. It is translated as CASSFGYGYTF.

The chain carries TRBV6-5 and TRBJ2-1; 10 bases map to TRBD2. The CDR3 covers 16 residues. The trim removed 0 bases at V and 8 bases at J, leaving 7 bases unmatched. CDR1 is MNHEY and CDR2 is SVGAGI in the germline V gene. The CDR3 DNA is TGTGCCAGCAGTTACTCGAGGCTAGCGGGAGTCTATGAGCAGTTCTTC. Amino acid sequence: CASSYSRLAGVYEQFF.

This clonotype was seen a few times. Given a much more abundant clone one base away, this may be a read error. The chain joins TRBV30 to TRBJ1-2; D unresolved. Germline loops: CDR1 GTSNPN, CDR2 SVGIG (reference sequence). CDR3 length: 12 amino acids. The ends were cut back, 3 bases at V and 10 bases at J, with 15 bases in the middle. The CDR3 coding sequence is TGTGCCTGGAGACCAGGACTTTGCATCTACACCTTC. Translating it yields CAWRPGLCIYTF.

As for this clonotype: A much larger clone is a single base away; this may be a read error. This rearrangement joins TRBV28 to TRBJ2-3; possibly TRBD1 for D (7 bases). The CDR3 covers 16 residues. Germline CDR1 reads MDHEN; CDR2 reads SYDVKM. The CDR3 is CAGSPRGAGTTDTQYF. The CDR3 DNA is TGTGCCGGCAGTCCCAGGGGGGCAGGGACCACAGATACGCAGTATTTT.

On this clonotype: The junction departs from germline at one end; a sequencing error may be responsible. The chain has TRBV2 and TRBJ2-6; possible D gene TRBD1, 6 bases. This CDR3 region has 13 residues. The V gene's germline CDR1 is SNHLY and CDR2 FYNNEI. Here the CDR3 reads CARRTAGANVLAF. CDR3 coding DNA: TGTGCCAGGAGGACAGCTGGGGCCAACGTCCTGGCTTTC.

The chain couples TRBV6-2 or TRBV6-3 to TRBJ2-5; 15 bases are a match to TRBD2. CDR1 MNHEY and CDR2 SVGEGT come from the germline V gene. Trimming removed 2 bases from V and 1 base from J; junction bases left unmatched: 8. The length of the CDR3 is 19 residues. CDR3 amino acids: CASSYGGTSGGFAQETQYF. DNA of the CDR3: TGTGCCAGCAGTTACGGGGGGACTAGCGGGGGGTTTGCCCAAGAGACCCAGTACTTC.

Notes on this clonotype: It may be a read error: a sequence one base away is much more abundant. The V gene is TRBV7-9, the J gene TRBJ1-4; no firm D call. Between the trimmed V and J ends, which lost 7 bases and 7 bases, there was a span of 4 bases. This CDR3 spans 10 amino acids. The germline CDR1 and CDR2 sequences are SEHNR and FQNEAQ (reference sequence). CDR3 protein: CASKCEKLFF. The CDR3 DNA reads TGTGCCAGCAAGTGTGAAAAACTGTTTTTT.

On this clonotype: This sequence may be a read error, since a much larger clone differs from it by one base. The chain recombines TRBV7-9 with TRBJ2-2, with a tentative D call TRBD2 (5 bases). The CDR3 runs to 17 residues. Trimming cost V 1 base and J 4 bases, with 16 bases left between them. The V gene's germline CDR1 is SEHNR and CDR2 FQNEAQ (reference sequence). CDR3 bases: TGTGCCAGCAGCTTAGAGGGCAGAGCGGCTTCCACCGGGGAGCTGTTTTTT. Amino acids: CASSLEGRAASTGELFF. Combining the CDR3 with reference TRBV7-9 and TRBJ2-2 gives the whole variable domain DTGVSQNPRHKITKRGQNVTFRCDPISEHNRLYWYRQTLGQGPEFLTYFQNEAQLEKSRLLSDRFSAERPKGSFSTLEIQRTEQGDSAMYLCASSLEGRAASTGELFFGEGSRLTVL.

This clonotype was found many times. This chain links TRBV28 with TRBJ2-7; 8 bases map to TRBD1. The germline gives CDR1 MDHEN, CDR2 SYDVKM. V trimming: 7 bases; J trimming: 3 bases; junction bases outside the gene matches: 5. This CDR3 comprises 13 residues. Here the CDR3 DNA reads TGTGCCAGCAAACAGGGGGACCACTACGAGCAGTACTTC. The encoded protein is CASKQGDHYEQYF.

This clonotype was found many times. CDR3 residues: CASKPEPLVGGTYEQYF. CDR3 DNA sequence: TGTGCCAGCAAACCCGAACCCCTCGTCGGGGGGACATACGAGCAGTACTTC. The V call is TRBV5-4, the J call TRBJ2-7; D perhaps matches TRBD2 (7 bases). V shed 6 bases and J shed 4 bases, with 26 bases lying between them. This CDR3 contains 17 residues. Germline V gene data show CDR1 as SGHNT and CDR2 as YYREEE (reference sequence). The complete variable domain, with remaining parts taken from reference TRBV5-4 and TRBJ2-7, reads ETGVTQSPTHLIKTRGQQVTLRCSSQSGHNTVSWYQQALGQGPQFIFQYYREEENGRGNFPPRFSGLQFPNYSSELNVNALELDDSALYLCASKPEPLVGGTYEQYFGPGTRLTVT.

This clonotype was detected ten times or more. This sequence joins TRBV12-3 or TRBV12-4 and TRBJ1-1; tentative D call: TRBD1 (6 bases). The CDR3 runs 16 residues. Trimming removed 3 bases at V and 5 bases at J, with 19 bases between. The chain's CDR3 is CASSLGGALRITEAFF. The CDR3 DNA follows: TGTGCCAGCAGTTTGGGGGGGGCATTAAGGATTACTGAAGCTTTCTTT.

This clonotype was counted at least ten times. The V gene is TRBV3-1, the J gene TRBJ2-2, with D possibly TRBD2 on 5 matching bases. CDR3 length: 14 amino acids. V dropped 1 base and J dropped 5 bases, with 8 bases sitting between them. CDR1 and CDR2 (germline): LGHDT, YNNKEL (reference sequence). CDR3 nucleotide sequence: TGTGCCAGCAGCCAAGGCGGGCCAACCGGGGAGCTGTTTTTT. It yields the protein CASSQGGPTGELFF.

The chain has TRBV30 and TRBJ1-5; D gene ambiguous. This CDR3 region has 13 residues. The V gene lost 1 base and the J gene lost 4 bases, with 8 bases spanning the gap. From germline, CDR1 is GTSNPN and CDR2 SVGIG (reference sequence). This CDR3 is CAWSAEGNQPQHF. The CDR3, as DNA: TGTGCCTGGAGTGCTGAGGGAAATCAGCCCCAGCATTTT.

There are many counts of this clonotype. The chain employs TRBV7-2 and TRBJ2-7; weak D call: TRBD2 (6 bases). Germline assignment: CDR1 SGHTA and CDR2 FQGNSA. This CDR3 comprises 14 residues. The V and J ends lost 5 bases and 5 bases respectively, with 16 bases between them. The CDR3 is CASSGRAGSDEQYF. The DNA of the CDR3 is TGTGCCAGCAGCGGTCGGGCGGGGTCGGACGAGCAGTACTTC.

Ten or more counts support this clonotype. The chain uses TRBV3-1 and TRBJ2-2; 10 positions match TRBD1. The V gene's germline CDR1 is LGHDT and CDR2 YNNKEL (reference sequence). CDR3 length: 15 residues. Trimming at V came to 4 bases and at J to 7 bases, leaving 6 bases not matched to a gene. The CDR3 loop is CASSPRQGANGELFF. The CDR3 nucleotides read TGTGCCAGCAGCCCCCGACAGGGGGCTAACGGGGAGCTGTTTTTT.

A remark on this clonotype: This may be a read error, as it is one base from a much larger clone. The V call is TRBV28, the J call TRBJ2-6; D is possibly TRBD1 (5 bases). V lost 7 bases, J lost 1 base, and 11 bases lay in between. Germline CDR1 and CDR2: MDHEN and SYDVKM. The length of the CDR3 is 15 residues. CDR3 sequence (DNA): TGTGCCAGCACGGTAGGGGATTCTGGGGCCAACGTCCTGACTTTC. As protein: CASTVGDSGANVLTF.